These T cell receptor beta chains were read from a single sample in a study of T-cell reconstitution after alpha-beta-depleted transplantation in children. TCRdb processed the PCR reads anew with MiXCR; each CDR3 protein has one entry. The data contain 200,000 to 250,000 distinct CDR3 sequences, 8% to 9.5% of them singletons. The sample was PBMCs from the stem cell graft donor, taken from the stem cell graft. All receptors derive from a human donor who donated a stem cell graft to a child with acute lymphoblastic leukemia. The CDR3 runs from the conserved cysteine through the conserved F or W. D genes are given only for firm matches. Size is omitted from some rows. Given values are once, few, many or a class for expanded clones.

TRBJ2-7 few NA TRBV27 TGTGCCAGCAGTGGGCGTCCGGCCTACGAGCAGTACTTC CASSGRPAYEQYF
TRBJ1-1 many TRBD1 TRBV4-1 TGCGCCAGCAGCCAAGATCTCGGGACAGTGAACACTGAAGCTTTCTTT CASSQDLGTVNTEAFF
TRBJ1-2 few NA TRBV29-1 TGCAGCGCTGTGGCCTCCCGCGGGGGCGGCGACACCTTC CSAVASRGGGDTF
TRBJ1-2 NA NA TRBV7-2 TGTGCCAGCAGCTCACTGGGACCGTATGGCTACACCTTC CASSSLGPYGYTF
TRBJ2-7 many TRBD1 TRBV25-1 TGTGCCAGCAGTGAAGTACAGGGGGCCTCCTACGAGCAGTACTTC CASSEVQGASYEQYF
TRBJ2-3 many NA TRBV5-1 TGCGCCAGCAGCTTGGGAGGTTCGGATACGCAGTATTTT CASSLGGSDTQYF
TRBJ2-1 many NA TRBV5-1 TGCGCCAGCAGCTTGGAGTTCGGCGATGAGCAGTTCTTC CASSLEFGDEQFF
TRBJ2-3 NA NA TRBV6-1 TGTGCCAGCAGTGGACTAGTCGACACAGATACGCAGTATTTT CASSGLVDTDTQYF
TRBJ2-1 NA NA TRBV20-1 TGCAGTGCCTTGTTAGGGGGGGGCGCGAACAATGAGCAGTTCTTC CSALLGGGANNEQFF
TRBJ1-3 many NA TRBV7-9 TGTGCCAGCAGCTTAGAACCCGGGCGGTACTCTGGAAACACCATATATTTT CASSLEPGRYSGNTIYF
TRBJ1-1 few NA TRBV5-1 TGCGCCAGCAGCTTGGAGGGGAGCCCTGAAGCTTTCTTT CASSLEGSPEAFF
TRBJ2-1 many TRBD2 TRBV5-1 TGCGCCAGCAGCTTATCTAGCGGGGGCTACAATGAGCAGTTCTTC CASSLSSGGYNEQFF
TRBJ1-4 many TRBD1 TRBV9 TGTGCCAGCAGCGACTGGAACTCGGGACAGCCAGAAAAACTGTTTTTT CASSDWNSGQPEKLFF
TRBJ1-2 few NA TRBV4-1 TGCGCCAGCAGCCAGGGCCCCTATGGCTACACCTTC CASSQGPYGYTF
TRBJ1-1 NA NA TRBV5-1 TGCGCCAGCAGCTTATGGGACCGCCCAATGAACACTGAAGCTTTCTTT CASSLWDRPMNTEAFF
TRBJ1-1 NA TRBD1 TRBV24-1 TGTGCCACCAGCCTGACAGGGGTAGACACTGAAGCTTTCTTT CATSLTGVDTEAFF
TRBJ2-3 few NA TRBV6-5 TGTGCCAGCAGTTCCCACCAGGGGGGTAACACAGATACGCAGTATTTT CASSSHQGGNTDTQYF
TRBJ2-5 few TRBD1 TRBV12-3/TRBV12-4 TGTGCCAGCAGTTTAGTGGTGGGACAGGGTAGGCGCTGGGAGACCCAGTACTTC CASSLVVGQGRRWETQYF
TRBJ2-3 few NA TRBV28 TGTGCCAGCAGTTTAAGGACAGCAGATACGCAGTATTTT CASSLRTADTQYF
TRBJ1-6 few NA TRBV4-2 TGTGCCAGCAGCCTACCGGGACACCGAAGGGCATTCTATAATTCACCCCTCCACTTT CASSLPGHRRAFYNSPLHF
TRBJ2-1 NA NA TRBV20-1 TGCAGTGCAGCCCCGGACGGAAAGGGGCAGTTCTTC CSAAPDGKGQFF
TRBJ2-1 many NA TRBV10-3 TGTGCCATCAGTGAGGAATACAATGAGCAGTTCTTC CAISEEYNEQFF
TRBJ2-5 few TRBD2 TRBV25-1 TGTGCCAGCAGTGATGGGTGGACTAGCAAAGAGACCCAGTACTTC CASSDGWTSKETQYF
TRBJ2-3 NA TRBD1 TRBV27 TGTGCCAGCAGTTCAGGGACAGGGGGCACAGATACGCAGTATTTT CASSSGTGGTDTQYF
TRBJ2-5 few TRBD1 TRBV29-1 TGCAGCGTGGGCAACCCGCAGGGGGCTTTGAGAGAGACCCAGTACTTC CSVGNPQGALRETQYF
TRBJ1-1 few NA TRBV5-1 TGCGCCAGCAGCTTCGGGGATACCCGGAACACTGAAGCTTTCTTT CASSFGDTRNTEAFF
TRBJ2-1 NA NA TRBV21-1 TGTGCCAGCAGCAAAGCGCAGTTCCGGTCAACAGTTTTCTCCTACAATGAGCAGTTCTTC CASSKAQFRSTVFSYNEQFF
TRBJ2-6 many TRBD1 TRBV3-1 TGTGCCAGCAGCCAACGGACAGGACTCTCTGGGGCCAACGTCCTGACTTTC CASSQRTGLSGANVLTF
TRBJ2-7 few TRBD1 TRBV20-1 TGCAGTGCTATGAGACAGGGGGTCTCCTACGAGCAGTACTTC CSAMRQGVSYEQYF
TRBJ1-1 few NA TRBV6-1 TGTGCCAGCGGAGGACCGTTGAACACTGAAGCTTTCTTT CASGGPLNTEAFF
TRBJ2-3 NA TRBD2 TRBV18 TGTGCCAGCTCACCCTGGACTAGCGGTAGCACAGATACGCAGTATTTT CASSPWTSGSTDTQYF
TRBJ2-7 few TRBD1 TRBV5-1 TGCGCCAGCAGCATCGGACAGGCCTCCTCCTACGAGCAGTACTTC CASSIGQASSYEQYF
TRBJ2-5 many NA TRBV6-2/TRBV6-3 TGTGCCAGCAGTTACAACCCAGAGACCCAGTACTTC CASSYNPETQYF
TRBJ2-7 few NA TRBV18 TGTGCCAGCTCACCGGCTTTCTACGAGCAGTACTTC CASSPAFYEQYF
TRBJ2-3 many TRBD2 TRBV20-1 TGCAGTGCTACTAGGACTAGCGGGTTTGATACGCAGTATTTT CSATRTSGFDTQYF
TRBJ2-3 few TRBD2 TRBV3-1 TGTGCCAGCAGCCAACTAGCGGGCCTAAACACAGATACGCAGTATTTT CASSQLAGLNTDTQYF